The text below deals with one TCR beta chain. V lost 6 bases and J lost 4, with 8 bases in between. Germline V gene data show CDR1 as KGHSH and CDR2 as LQKENI. CDR3 length: 12 residues. The record originates from a study of T cells after somatic rescue of genetic block. Data came from immunoSEQ multiplex PCR; TCRdb stores just in-frame clones and leaves some out. The table has about 110,000 clones, 80% to 95% seen once. This clonotype originated in a woman aged 18-29 years. The V gene is TRBV18, the J gene TRBJ2-3, with D tentatively TRBD1 (5 bases). Material: peripheral blood mononuclear cells (PBMCs). The CDR3 reads CASSRTPDTQYF. The CDR3 nucleotides are TGTGCCAGCTCCCGGACACCAGATACGCAGTATTTT.